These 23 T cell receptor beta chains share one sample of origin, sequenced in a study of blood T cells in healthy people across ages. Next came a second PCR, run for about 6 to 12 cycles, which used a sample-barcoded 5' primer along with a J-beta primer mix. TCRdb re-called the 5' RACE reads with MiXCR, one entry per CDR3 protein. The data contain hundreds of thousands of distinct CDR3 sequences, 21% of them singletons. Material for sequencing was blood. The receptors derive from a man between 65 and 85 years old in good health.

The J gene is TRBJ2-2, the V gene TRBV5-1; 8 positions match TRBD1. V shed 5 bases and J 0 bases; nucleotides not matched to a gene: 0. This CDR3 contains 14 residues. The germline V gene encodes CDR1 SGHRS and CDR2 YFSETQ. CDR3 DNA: TGCGCCAGCAGGGACAGGGCGAACACCGGGGAGCTGTTTTTT. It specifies CASRDRANTGELFF.

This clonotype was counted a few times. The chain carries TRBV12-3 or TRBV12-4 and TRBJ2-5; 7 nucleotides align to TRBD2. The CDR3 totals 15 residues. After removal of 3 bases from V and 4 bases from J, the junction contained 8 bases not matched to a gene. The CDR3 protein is CASSLESGIGETQYF. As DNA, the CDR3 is TGTGCCAGCAGTTTGGAGAGCGGGATTGGAGAGACCCAGTACTTC.

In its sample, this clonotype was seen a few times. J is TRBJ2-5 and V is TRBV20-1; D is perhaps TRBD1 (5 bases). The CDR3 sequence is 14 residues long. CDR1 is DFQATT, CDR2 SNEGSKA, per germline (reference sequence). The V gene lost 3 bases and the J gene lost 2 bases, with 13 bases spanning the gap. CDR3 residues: CSASTPKGQETQYF. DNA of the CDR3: TGCAGTGCTAGTACTCCGAAGGGGCAAGAGACCCAGTACTTC.

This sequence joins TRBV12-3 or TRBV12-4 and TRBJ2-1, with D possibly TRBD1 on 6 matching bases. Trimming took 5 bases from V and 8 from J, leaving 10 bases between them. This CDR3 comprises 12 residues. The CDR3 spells CASSPDSHEQFF. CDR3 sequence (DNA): TGTGCCAGCAGTCCGGACAGCCATGAGCAGTTCTTC.

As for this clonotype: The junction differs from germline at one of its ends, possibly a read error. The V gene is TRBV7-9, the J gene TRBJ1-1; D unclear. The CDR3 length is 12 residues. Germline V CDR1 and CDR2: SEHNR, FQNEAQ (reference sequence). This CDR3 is CAGSLGESEAFF. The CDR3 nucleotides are TGTGCCGGCAGCTTAGGAGAATCTGAAGCTTTCTTT.

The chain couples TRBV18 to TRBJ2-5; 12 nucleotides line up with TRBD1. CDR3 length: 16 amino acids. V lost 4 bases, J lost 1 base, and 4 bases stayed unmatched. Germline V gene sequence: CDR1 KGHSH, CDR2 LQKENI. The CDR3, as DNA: TGTGCCAGCTCACGGGACAGGGGGCGATCCCAAGAGACCCAGTACTTC. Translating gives CASSRDRGRSQETQYF.

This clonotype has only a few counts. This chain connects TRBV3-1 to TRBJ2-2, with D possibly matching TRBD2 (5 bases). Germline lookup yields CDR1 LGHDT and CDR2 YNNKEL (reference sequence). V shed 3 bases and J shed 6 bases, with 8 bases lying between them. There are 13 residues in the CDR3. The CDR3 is CASSQASPGELFF. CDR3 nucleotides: TGTGCCAGCAGCCAGGCTAGCCCCGGGGAGCTGTTTTTT.

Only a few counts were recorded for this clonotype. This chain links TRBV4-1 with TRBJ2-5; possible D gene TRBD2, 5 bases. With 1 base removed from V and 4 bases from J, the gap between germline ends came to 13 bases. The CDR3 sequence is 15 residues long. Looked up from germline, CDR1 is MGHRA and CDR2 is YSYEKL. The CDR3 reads CASSQGDYPGETQYF. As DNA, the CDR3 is TGCGCCAGCAGCCAAGGTGACTACCCAGGAGAGACCCAGTACTTC.

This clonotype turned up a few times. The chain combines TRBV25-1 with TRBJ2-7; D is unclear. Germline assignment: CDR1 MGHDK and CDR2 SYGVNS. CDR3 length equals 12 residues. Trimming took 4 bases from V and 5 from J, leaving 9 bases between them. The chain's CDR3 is CASSVRLHEQYF. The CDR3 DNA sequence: TGTGCCAGCAGTGTCAGGCTCCACGAGCAGTACTTC.

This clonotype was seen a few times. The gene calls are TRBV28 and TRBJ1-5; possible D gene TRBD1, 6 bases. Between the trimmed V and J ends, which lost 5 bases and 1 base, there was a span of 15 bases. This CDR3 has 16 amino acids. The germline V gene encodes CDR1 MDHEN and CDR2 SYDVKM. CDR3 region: CASSPPGDKSNQPQHF. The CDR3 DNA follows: TGTGCCAGCAGTCCCCCCGGGGACAAAAGCAATCAGCCCCAGCATTTT.

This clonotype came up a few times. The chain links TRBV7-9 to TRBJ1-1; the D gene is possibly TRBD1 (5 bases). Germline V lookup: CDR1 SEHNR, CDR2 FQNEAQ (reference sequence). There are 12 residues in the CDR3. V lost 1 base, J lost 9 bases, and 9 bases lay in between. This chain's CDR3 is CASSLESGKAFF. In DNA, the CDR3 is TGTGCCAGCAGCTTAGAATCAGGGAAAGCTTTCTTT.

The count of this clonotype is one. CDR3 region: CSALDGTSGTGELFF. The CDR3, as DNA: TGCAGTGCCCTTGACGGGACTAGCGGGACCGGGGAGCTGTTTTTT. V and J are TRBV20-1 and TRBJ2-2, with TRBD2 matching 12 bases. The CDR3 runs to 15 residues. CDR1 and CDR2 (germline): DFQATT, SNEGSKA (reference sequence). V shed 6 bases, J shed 5 bases, and the junction held 7 bases outside the gene matches.

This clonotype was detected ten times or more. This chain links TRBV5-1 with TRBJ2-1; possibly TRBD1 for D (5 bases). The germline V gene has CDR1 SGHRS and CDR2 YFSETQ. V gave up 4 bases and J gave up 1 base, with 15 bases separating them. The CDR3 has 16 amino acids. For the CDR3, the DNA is TGCGCCAGCAGCCCCATCAGTCAGGGATCCTACAATGAGCAGTTCTTC. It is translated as CASSPISQGSYNEQFF.

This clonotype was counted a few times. The CDR3: CASSRDRDNEQYF. The CDR3 bases are TGTGCCAGCAGCAGGGACAGGGATAACGAGCAGTACTTC. The rearrangement links TRBV28 to TRBJ2-7; 9 bases map to TRBD1. V lost 6 bases, J lost 5 bases, and 5 bases stayed unmatched. Germline CDR1 is MDHEN and CDR2 is SYDVKM. This CDR3 is built from 13 residues.

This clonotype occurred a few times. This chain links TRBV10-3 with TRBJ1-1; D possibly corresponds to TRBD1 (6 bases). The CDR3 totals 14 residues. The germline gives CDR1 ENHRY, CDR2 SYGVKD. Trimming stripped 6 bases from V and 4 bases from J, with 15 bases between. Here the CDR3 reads CAIRDRTFATEAFF. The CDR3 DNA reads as TGTGCCATCAGAGACAGGACCTTCGCCACTGAAGCTTTCTTT.

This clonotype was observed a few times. The CDR3 here is CSASQGGQGGYGYTF. CDR3 DNA sequence: TGCAGTGCTAGTCAAGGAGGACAGGGAGGCTATGGCTACACCTTC. The chain uses TRBV20-1 and TRBJ1-2, with 8 bases that match TRBD1. The trim removed 3 bases at V and 4 bases at J, leaving 10 bases unmatched. From germline, CDR1 is DFQATT and CDR2 SNEGSKA (reference sequence). CDR3 size: 15 residues.

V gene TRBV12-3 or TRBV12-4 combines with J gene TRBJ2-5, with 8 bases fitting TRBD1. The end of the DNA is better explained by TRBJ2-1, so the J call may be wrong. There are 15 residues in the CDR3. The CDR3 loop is CASSFGQGPLYEQFF. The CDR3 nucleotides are TGTGCCAGCAGTTTTGGACAGGGCCCTTTGTATGAGCAGTTCTTC.

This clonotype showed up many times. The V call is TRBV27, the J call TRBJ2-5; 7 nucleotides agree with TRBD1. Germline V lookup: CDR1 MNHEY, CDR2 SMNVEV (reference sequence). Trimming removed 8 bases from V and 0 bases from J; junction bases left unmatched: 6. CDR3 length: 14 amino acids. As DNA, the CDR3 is TGTGCCAGCCAGAGGGGGCTGGACCAAGAGACCCAGTACTTC. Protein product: CASQRGLDQETQYF.

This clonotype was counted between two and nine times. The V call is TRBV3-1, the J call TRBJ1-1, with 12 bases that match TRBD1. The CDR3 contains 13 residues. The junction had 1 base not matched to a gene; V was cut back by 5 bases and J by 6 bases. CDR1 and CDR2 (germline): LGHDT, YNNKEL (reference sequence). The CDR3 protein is CASSGTGGSEAFF. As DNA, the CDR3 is TGTGCCAGCAGCGGGACAGGGGGCTCTGAAGCTTTCTTT.

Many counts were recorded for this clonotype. The CDR3 bases are TGCAGTGCTGATAGCGGGGGCTCCTACAATGAGCAGTTCTTC. The encoded protein is CSADSGGSYNEQFF. The rearrangement links TRBV20-1 to TRBJ2-1; 9 nucleotides match TRBD2. This CDR3 has 14 amino acids. Per the germline V gene, CDR1 is DFQATT and CDR2 is SNEGSKA (reference sequence). After removal of 5 bases from V and 0 bases from J, the junction contained 2 bases not matched to a gene.

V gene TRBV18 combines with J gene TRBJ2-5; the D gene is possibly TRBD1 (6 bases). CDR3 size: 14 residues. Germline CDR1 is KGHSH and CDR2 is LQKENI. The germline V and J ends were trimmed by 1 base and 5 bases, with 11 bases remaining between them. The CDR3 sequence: CASSPLDRRETQYF. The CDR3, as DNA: TGTGCCAGCTCACCACTCGACAGGAGGGAGACCCAGTACTTC.

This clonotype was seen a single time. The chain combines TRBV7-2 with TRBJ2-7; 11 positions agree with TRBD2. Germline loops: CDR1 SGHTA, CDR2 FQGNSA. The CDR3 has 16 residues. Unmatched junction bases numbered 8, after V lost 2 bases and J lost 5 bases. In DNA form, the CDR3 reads TGTGCCAGCAGCTTATGGGCTAGCGGGAGGTTCGACGAGCAGTACTTC. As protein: CASSLWASGRFDEQYF.

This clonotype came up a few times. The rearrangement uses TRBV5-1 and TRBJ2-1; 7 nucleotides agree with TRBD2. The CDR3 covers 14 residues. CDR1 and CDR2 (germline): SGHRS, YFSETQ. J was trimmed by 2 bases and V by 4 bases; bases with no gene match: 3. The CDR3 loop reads CASSPLATYNEQFF. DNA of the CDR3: TGCGCCAGCAGCCCACTAGCGACCTACAATGAGCAGTTCTTC.